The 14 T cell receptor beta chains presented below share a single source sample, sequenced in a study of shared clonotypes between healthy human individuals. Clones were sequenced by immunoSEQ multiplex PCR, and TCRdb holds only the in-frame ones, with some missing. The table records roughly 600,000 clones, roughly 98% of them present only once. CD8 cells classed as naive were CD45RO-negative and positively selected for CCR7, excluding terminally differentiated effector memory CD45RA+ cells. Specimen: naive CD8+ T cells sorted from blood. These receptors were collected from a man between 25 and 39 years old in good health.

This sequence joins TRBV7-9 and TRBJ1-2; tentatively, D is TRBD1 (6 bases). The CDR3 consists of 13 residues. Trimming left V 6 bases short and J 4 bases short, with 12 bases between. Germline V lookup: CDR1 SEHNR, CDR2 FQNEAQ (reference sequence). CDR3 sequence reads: CASRSGTLYGYTF. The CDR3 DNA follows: TGTGCCAGCAGGTCCGGGACACTCTATGGCTACACCTTC.

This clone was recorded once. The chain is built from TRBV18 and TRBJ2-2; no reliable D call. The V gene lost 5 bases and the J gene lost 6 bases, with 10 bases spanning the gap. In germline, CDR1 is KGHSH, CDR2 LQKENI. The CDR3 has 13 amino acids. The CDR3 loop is CASSYDFPGELFF. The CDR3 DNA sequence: TGTGCCAGCTCATACGACTTTCCCGGGGAGCTGTTTTTT. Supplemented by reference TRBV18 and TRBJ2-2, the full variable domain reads NAGVMQNPRHLVRRRGQEARLRCSPMKGHSHVYWYRQLPEEGLKFMVYLQKENIIDESGMPKERFSAEFPKEGPSILRIQQVVRGDSAAYFCASSYDFPGELFFGEGSRLTVL.

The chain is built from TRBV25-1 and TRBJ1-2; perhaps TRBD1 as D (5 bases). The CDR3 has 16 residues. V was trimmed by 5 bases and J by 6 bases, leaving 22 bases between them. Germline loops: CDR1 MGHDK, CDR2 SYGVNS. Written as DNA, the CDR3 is TGTGCCAGCAGTCCCGAGGGACCGCGGTTAATCGATGGCTACACCTTC. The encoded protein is CASSPEGPRLIDGYTF.

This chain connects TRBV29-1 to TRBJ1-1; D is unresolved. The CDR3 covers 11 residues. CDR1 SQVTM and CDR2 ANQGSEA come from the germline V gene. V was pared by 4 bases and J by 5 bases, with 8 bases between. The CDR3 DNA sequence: TGCAGCGTTGGGAGGGTTACTGAAGCTTTCTTT. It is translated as CSVGRVTEAFF.

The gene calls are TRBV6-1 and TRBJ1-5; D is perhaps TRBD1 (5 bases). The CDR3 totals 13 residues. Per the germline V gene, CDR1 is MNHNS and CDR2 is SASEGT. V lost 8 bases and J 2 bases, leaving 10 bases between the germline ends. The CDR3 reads CASWMGGNQPQHF. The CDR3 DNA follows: TGTGCCAGCTGGATGGGGGGCAATCAGCCCCAGCATTTT.

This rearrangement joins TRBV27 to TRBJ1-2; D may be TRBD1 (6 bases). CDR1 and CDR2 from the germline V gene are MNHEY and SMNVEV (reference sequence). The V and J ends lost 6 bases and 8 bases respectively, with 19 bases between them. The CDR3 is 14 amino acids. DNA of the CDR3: TGTGCCAGCAGCTTCTCTAGACAGGTTCGGGGCTACACCTTC. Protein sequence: CASSFSRQVRGYTF.

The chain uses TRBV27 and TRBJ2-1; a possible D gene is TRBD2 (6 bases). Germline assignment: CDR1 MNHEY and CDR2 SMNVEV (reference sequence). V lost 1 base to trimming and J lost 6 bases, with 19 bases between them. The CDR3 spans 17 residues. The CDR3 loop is CASSLLVREDNGNEQFF. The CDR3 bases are TGTGCCAGCAGTTTATTGGTCAGGGAGGACAACGGCAATGAGCAGTTCTTC.

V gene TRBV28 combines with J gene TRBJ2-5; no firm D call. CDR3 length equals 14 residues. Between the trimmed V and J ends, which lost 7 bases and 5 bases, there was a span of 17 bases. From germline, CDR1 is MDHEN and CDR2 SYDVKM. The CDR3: CASNVDHGSETQYF. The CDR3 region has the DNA TGTGCCAGCAATGTGGATCACGGCTCGGAGACCCAGTACTTC.

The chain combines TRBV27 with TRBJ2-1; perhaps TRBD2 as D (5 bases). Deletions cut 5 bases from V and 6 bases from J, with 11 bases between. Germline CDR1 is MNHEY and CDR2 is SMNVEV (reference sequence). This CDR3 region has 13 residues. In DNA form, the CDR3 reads TGTGCCAGCAGTCCCGAGGGTATCAATGAGCAGTTCTTC. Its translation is CASSPEGINEQFF.

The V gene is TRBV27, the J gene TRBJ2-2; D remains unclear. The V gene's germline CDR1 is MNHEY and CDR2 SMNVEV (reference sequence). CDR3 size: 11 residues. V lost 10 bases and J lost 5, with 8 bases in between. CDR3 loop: CAIRGTGELFF. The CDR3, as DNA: TGTGCCATCCGCGGTACCGGGGAGCTGTTTTTT.

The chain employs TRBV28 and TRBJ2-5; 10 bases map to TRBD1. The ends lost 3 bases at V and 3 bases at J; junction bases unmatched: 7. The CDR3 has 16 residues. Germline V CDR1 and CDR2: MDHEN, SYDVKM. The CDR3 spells CASSFWTGGLEETQYF. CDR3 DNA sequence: TGTGCCAGCAGTTTCTGGACAGGGGGGCTAGAAGAGACCCAGTACTTC.

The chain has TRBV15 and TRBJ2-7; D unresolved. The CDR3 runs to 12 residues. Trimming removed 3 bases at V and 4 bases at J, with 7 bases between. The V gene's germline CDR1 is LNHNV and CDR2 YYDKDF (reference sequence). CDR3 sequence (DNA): TGTGCCACCAGCAGCGGGCCTTACGAGCAGTACTTC. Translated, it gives CATSSGPYEQYF.

CDR3 protein: CASSAGLASFNEQFF. CDR3 DNA: TGTGCCAGCAGCGCGGGACTAGCGAGCTTCAATGAGCAGTTCTTC. The rearrangement links TRBV5-8 to TRBJ2-1, with 10 bases lining up with TRBD2. The V segment lost 4 bases and the J segment 6 bases; nucleotides outside the gene matches: 7. Germline CDR1 reads SGHTS; CDR2 reads YDEGEE. The CDR3 sequence is 15 residues long.

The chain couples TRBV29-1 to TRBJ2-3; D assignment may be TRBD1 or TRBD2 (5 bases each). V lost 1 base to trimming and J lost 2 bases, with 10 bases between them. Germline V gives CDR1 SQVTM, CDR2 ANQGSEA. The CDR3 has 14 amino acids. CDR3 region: CSVEGAGTTDTQYF. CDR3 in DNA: TGCAGCGTTGAAGGGGCAGGGACCACAGATACGCAGTATTTT.